The clone carrying this TCR beta chain has at least ten counts. Arm-PCR of CDR3 regions and iRepertoire HTBI primers were used to build TCR beta libraries. From the multiplex PCR reads, TCRdb called clonotypes with MiXCR, one entry per CDR3 protein. The sample yields 400,000 to 500,000 distinct CDR3 sequences, 20% to 25% seen once. These data come from a study of regulatory T cells in long-lasting Graves disease. From germline, CDR1 is SGHRS and CDR2 YFSETQ. V dropped 2 bases and J dropped 6; count of bases not matched to a gene: 4. The CDR3 loop spans 15 amino acids. Time point indicated: persistent/refractory GD, antithyroid drugs over 5 years with positive TRAb. RNA from PBMCs was the source of the TCR library.

The chain recombines TRBV5-1 with TRBJ2-7; 14 nucleotides line up with TRBD2. The sequences come from peripheral blood mononuclear cells (PBMCs), collected when the disease was refractory, from a patient treated with antithyroid drugs. The sequence was collected from a female donor with Graves disease. Here the CDR3 DNA reads TGCGCCAGCAGCTTCCTGACTAGCGGGGGGGGCGAGCAGTACTTC. As protein: CASSFLTSGGGEQYF.